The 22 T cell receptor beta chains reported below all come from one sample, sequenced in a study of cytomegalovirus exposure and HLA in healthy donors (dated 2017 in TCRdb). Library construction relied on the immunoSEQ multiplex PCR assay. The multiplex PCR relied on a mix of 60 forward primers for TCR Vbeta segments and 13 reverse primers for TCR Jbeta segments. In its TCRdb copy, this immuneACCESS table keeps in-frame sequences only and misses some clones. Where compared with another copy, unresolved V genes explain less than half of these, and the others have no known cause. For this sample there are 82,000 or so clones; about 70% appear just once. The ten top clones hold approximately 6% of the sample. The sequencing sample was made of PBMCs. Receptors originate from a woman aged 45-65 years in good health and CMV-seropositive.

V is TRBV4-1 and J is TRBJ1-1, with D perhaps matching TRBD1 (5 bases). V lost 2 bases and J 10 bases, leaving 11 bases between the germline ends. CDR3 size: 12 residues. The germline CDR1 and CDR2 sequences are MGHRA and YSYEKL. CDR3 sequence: CASSQRQGSAFF. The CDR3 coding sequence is TGCGCCAGCAGCCAACGTCAGGGATCAGCTTTCTTT.

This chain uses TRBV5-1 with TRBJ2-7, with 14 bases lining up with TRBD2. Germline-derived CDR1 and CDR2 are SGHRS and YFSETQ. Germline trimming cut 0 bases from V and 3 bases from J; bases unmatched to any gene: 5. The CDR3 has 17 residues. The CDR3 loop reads CASSLARTSGRSYEQYF. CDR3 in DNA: TGCGCCAGCAGCTTGGCGAGGACTAGCGGGAGGAGCTACGAGCAGTACTTC.

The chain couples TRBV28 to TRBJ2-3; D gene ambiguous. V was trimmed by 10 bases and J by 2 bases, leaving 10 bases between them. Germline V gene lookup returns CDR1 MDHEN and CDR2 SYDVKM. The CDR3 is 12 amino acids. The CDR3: CAIRSPTDTQYF. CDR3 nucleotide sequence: TGTGCCATCAGGAGTCCCACAGATACGCAGTATTTT.

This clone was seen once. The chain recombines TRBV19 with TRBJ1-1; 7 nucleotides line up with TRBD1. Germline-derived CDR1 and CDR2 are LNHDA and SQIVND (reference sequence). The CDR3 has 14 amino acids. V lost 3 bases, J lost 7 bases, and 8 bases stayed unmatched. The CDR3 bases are TGTGCCAGTAGTATTTCTTACAGGGACAGTGAAGCTTTCTTT. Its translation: CASSISYRDSEAFF.

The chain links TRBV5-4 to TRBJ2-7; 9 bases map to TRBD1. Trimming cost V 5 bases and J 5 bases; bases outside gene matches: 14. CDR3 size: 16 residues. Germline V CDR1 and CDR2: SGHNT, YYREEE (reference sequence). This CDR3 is CASSHTGGNLLDEQYF. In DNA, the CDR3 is TGTGCCAGCAGTCATACAGGGGGCAATCTGCTTGACGAGCAGTACTTC. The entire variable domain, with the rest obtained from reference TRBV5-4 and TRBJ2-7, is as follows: ETGVTQSPTHLIKTRGQQVTLRCSSQSGHNTVSWYQQALGQGPQFIFQYYREEENGRGNFPPRFSGLQFPNYSSELNVNALELDDSALYLCASSHTGGNLLDEQYFGPGTRLTVT.

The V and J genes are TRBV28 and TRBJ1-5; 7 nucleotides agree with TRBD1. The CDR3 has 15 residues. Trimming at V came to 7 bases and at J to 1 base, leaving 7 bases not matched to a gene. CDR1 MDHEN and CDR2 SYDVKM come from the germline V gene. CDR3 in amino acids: CASNPTGESNQPQHF. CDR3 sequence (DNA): TGTGCCAGCAATCCTACAGGGGAAAGCAATCAGCCCCAGCATTTT.

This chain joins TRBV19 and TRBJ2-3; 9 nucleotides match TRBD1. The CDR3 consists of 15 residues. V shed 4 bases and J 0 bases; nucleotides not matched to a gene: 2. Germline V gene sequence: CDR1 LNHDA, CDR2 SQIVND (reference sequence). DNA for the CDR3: TGTGCCAGTAGTACACAGGGGGCTAGCACAGATACGCAGTATTTT. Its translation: CASSTQGASTDTQYF. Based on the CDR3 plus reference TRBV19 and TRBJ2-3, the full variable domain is DGGITQSPKYLFRKEGQNVTLSCEQNLNHDAMYWYRQDPGQGLRLIYYSQIVNDFQKGDIAEGYSVSREKKESFPLTVTSAQKNPTAFYLCASSTQGASTDTQYFGPGTRLTVL.

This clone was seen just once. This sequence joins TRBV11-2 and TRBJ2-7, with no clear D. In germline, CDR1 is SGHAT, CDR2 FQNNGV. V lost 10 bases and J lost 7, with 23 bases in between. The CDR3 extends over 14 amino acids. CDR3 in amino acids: CAITRSTPLGEQYF. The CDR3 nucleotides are TGTGCCATCACGAGGTCGACGCCCCTCGGGGAGCAGTACTTC.

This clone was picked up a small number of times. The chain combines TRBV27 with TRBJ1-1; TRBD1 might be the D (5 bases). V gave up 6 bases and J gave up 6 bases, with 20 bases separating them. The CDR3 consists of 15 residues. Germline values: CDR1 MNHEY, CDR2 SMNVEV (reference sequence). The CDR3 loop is CASSPSVFQGSEAFF. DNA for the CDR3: TGTGCCAGCAGCCCTTCAGTTTTTCAGGGATCTGAAGCTTTCTTT.

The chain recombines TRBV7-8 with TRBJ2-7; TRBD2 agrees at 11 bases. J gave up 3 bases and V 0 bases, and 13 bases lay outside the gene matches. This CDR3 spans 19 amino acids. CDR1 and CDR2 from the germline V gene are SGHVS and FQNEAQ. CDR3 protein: CASSLAKLTSGSTVYEQYF. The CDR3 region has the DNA TGTGCCAGCAGCTTAGCGAAACTAACTAGCGGGAGCACTGTCTACGAGCAGTACTTC.

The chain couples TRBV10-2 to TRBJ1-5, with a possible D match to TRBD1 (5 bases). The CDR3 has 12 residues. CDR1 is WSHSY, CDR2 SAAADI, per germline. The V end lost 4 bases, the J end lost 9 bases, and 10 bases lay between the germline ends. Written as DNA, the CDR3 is TGCGCCAGCAGTGGCGGAACAGGGCCCCAGCATTTT. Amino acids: CASSGGTGPQHF.

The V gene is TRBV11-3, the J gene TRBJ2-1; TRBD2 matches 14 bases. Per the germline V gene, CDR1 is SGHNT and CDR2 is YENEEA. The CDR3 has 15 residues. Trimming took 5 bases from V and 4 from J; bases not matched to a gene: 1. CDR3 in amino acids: CASSRLAGGYNEQFF. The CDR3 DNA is TGTGCCAGCAGCAGACTAGCGGGAGGGTACAATGAGCAGTTCTTC.

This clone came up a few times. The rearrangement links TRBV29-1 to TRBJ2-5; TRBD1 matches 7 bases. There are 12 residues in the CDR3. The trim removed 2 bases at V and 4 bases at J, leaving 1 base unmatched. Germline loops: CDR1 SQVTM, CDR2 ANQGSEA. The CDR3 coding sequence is TGCAGCGTTGAAAGGGGGCCAGAGACCCAGTACTTC. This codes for CSVERGPETQYF.

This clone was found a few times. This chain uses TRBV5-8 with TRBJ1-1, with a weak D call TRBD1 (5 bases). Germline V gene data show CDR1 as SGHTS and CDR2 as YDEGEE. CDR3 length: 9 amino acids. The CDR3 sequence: CAGGTEAFF. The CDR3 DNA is TGTGCTGGGGGGACTGAAGCTTTCTTT.

CDR3 DNA: TGTGCCTGGAGGCGGGTTCTAACCTACGAGCAGTACTTC. Translated: CAWRRVLTYEQYF. The chain recombines TRBV30 with TRBJ2-7; a weak D match, TRBD2 (5 bases). Trimming removed 3 bases from V and 2 bases from J, with 11 bases in between. This CDR3 is 13 amino acids long. The germline V gene encodes CDR1 GTSNPN and CDR2 SVGIG (reference sequence).

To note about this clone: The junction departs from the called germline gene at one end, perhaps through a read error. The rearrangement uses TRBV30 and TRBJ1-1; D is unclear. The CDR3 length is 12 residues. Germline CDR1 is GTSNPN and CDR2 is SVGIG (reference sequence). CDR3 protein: CARSVRGSEAFF. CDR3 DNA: TGTGCCCGGAGTGTACGGGGTTCTGAAGCTTTCTTT.

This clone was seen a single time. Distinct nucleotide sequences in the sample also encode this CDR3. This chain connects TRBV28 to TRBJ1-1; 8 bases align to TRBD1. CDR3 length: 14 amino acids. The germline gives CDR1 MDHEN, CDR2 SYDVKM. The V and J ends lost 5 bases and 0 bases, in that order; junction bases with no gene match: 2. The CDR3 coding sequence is TGTGCCAGCAGTCTGGACAGGGTGAACACTGAAGCTTTCTTT. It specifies CASSLDRVNTEAFF.

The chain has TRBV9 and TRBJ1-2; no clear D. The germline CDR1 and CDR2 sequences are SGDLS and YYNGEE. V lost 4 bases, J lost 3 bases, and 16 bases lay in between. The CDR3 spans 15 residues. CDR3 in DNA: TGTGCCAGCAGCTCGAGTGCCACTGCTGACTATGGCTACACCTTC. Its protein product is CASSSSATADYGYTF.

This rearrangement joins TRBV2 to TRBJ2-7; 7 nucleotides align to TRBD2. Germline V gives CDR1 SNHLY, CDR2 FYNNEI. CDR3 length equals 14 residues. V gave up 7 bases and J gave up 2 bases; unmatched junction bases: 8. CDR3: CASTVGGRAYEQYF. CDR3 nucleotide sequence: TGTGCCAGCACGGTTGGAGGGAGGGCCTACGAGCAGTACTTC.

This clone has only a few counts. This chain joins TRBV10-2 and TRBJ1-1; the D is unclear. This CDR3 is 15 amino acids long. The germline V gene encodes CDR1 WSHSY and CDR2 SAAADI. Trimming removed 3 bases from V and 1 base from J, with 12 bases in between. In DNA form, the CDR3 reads TGCGCCAGCAGTGAAGTCGGGGTGAGGAACACTGAAGCTTTCTTT. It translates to CASSEVGVRNTEAFF.

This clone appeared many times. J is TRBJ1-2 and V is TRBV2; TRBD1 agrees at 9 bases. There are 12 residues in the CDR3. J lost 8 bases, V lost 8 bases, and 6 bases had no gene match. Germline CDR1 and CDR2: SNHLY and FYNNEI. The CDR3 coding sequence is TGTGCCAGCGGACAGGGGCAGGGAGGCTACACCTTC. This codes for CASGQGQGGYTF. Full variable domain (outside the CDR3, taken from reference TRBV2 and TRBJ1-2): EPEVTQTPSHQVTQMGQEVILRCVPISNHLYFYWYRQILGQKVEFLVSFYNNEISEKSEIFDDQFSVERPDGSNFTLKIRSTKLEDSAMYFCASGQGQGGYTFGSGTRLTVV.

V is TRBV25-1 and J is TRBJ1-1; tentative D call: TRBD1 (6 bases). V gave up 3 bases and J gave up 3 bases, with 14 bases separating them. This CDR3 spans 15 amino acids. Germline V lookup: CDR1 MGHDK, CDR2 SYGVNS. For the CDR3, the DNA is TGTGCCAGCAGTGATAGGGGGGGGGTGGACACTGAAGCTTTCTTT. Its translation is CASSDRGGVDTEAFF.